The rows below give T cell receptor beta chains drawn from one sample of a study of blood T cell repertoires in COVID-19. Sequenced by immunoSEQ multiplex PCR; TCRdb stores in-frame clones only, minus some. The table records roughly 260,000 clones, approximately 82% of them present only once. Specimen: peripheral blood. The origin of the receptors is a woman aged 18-29 years with acute or convalescent COVID-19. Each CDR3 is given with its conserved first and last residue. D genes are given only for firm matches. Clone size is shown for a subset of rows, as once, few, many or a class of expanded clone.

D gene	V gene	CDR3 length	clone size	J gene	CDR3 protein	CDR3 DNA
NA	TRBV11-3	15	NA	TRBJ2-1	CASSPTGYSYNEQFF	TGTGCCAGCAGCCCGACGGGGTACTCCTACAATGAGCAGTTCTTC
TRBD1	TRBV6-1	15	NA	TRBJ2-7	CASSEAVTGGGEQYF	TGTGCCAGCAGTGAAGCGGTGACAGGGGGTGGTGAGCAGTACTTC
NA	TRBV14	18	NA	TRBJ1-6	CASTKICQVSSYNSPLHF	TGTGCCAGCACCAAAATCTGTCAGGTGAGCTCCTATAATTCACCCCTCCACTTT
NA	TRBV4-1	17	NA	TRBJ2-3	CASSPDMWGRFPDTQYF	TGCGCCAGCAGCCCCGACATGTGGGGGAGGTTCCCCGATACGCAGTATTTT
NA	TRBV28	15	few	TRBJ1-5	CASSSTSGYNQPQHF	TGTGCCAGCAGCTCCACCTCAGGGTACAATCAGCCCCAGCATTTT
NA	TRBV2	12	NA	TRBJ1-2	CASKEGAHGYTF	TGTGCCAGCAAAGAGGGAGCCCATGGCTACACCTTC
TRBD1	TRBV28	14	few	TRBJ1-5	CASKGDRVVQPQHF	TGTGCCAGCAAGGGGGACAGGGTGGTTCAGCCCCAGCATTTT
NA	TRBV4-3	15	NA	TRBJ1-1	CASSPNGVGPAGAFF	TGCGCCAGCAGCCCCAACGGGGTTGGACCTGCAGGAGCTTTCTTT
TRBD1	TRBV27	14	NA	TRBJ2-5	CASSSTGVVETQYF	TGTGCCAGCAGTTCAACAGGGGTAGTGGAGACCCAGTACTTC
TRBD1	TRBV4-3	18	NA	TRBJ2-7	CASSQDILGTGGFYEQYF	TGCGCCAGCAGCCAGGACATCCTCGGGACAGGGGGCTTTTACGAGCAGTACTTC